This is a list of T cell receptor beta chains from one sample in a study of cytomegalovirus exposure and HLA in healthy donors. The method was immunoSEQ multiplex PCR; TCRdb's version includes in-frame clones alone and lacks a portion of them. This sample carries over 150,000 clones, roughly three quarters of them seen once, and the ten largest clones take less than 9%. The sequencing sample was made of PBMCs. The receptors originated from a male donor in good health and CMV-seropositive. Each CDR3 is given with its conserved first and last residue. The D gene is left open where the match is weak. Size tells how often a clone was seen (once, few, many) or the class of an expanded clone, and some rows leave it out.

CDR3 DNA,CDR3 protein,V gene,clone size,D gene,J gene
TGTGCCAGCAGTCCTGGGACAGGGTATGGCTACACCTTC,CASSPGTGYGYTF,TRBV6-5,.,TRBD1,TRBJ1-2
TGTGCCAGCAGTACCGGGACAGGCTTCTCCTACGAGCAGTACTTC,CASSTGTGFSYEQYF,TRBV5-6,few,TRBD1,TRBJ2-7
TGTGCCAGCTCACGAGCAGGGGGCACAAACTATGGCTACACCTTC,CASSRAGGTNYGYTF,TRBV18,.,TRBD1,TRBJ1-2
TGTGCCAGCAGCCAGATCTGGACAGGGCGGACCACTGAAGCTTTCTTT,CASSQIWTGRTTEAFF,TRBV11-2,once,TRBD1,TRBJ1-1
TGCGCCAGCAGCCCGATCGGACAGGATGAGCAGTTCTTC,CASSPIGQDEQFF,TRBV4-1,.,TRBD1,TRBJ2-1
TGTGCCAGCAGTTTGAGTCGCGATCAGCCCCAGCATTTT,CASSLSRDQPQHF,TRBV7-9,.,.,TRBJ1-5
TGTGCCAGCAGCCTTAGACAGGGAAACTATGGCTACACCTTC,CASSLRQGNYGYTF,TRBV7-8,.,TRBD1,TRBJ1-2
TGTGCCAGCAGTGAATCTACGTCTAGCGGTACGGAGGGCCAGTACTTC,CASSESTSSGTEGQYF,TRBV2,.,TRBD2,TRBJ2-5
TGTGCCTGGAGTCGGTCCGATTACAATGAGCAGTTCTTC,CAWSRSDYNEQFF,TRBV30,.,.,TRBJ2-1
TGTGCCAGCAGCAATGGGCCTGCCTACGAGCAGTACTTC,CASSNGPAYEQYF,TRBV5-5,.,.,TRBJ2-7
TGCAGTCCCCGCCGGTGGGATACGCAGTATTTT,CSPRRWDTQYF,TRBV20-1,.,.,TRBJ2-3
TGTGCCAGCATGCGACAGGGAGGTCCCAATCAGCCCCAGCATTTT,CASMRQGGPNQPQHF,TRBV27,.,TRBD1,TRBJ1-5
TGTGCCAGCTCACCAGGACTAGCGGGGGCGGCTCCCTACGAGCAGTACTTC,CASSPGLAGAAPYEQYF,TRBV18,.,TRBD2,TRBJ2-7
TGTGCCAGCAGACCCGCGGGGACCTATTACTACGAGCAGTACTTC,CASRPAGTYYYEQYF,TRBV6-1,.,.,TRBJ2-7
TGCGCCAGCAGCACGGGGACAGGAGACCTACAAGAGACCCAGTACTTC,CASSTGTGDLQETQYF,TRBV5-1,.,TRBD1,TRBJ2-5
TGTGCCAGCACCTGGGGCGGGAGGTATGGCTACACCTTC,CASTWGGRYGYTF,TRBV6-5,.,.,TRBJ1-2
TGTGCCAGCAAACTAACAGGGGGCGATGGCTACACCTTC,CASKLTGGDGYTF,TRBV5-4,few,TRBD1,TRBJ1-2
TGTGCCACCAGCAGAGATCCAGGAAGCAATCAGCCCCAGCATTTT,CATSRDPGSNQPQHF,TRBV15,once,.,TRBJ1-5
TGTGCCAGCCTTCATATGAGTCTCGAGCAGTACTTC,CASLHMSLEQYF,TRBV6-1,.,.,TRBJ2-7
TGTGCCAGCAGCCCCAGGAGGAGTGGGGCCAACGTCCTGACTTTC,CASSPRRSGANVLTF,TRBV7-9,.,.,TRBJ2-6
TGTGCCTGGAGTGTACAGGTGGCAACCTACAATGAGCAGTTCTTC,CAWSVQVATYNEQFF,TRBV30,.,.,TRBJ2-1
TGTGCCAGCAGTGTCCGGGGGACAGGCTCCTACAATGAGCAGTTCTTC,CASSVRGTGSYNEQFF,TRBV6-1,.,TRBD1,TRBJ2-1
TGCGCCAGCAGCCCCTTGTATAGCGGGGGATCCTACAATGAGCAGTTCTTC,CASSPLYSGGSYNEQFF,TRBV5-1,.,TRBD2,TRBJ2-1
TGTGCCAGCAGCCAAGTAGAATCCAGGGGCTCTGGAAACACCATATATTTT,CASSQVESRGSGNTIYF,TRBV4-2,.,.,TRBJ1-3
TGTGCCAGCAGCTTAATCGGATCGGGGACAGGGGTTCAGCCCCAGCATTTT,CASSLIGSGTGVQPQHF,TRBV7-2,.,TRBD1,TRBJ1-5
TGTGCCAGCAGCTTGACAGGGGCTCAGCCCCAGCATTTT,CASSLTGAQPQHF,TRBV7-2,.,TRBD1,TRBJ1-5
TGTGCCAGCAGCTTTCGACAGGGAAGGCTGTTTTTT,CASSFRQGRLFF,TRBV11-3,.,TRBD1,TRBJ2-2
TGTGCCAGCAGCTTAGTGGGGGGGGTCACAGATACGCAGTATTTT,CASSLVGGVTDTQYF,TRBV7-8,.,TRBD2,TRBJ2-3
TGTGCCAGCAGCGTTTACAGGGCCCCTGAAGCTTTCTTT,CASSVYRAPEAFF,TRBV13,.,.,TRBJ1-1
TGTGCCAGTAGTAGCGGGGTTAGCACAGATACGCAGTATTTT,CASSSGVSTDTQYF,TRBV19,once,.,TRBJ2-3
TGTGCCAGCAGTGATCCACAAGAGACCCAGTACTTC,CASSDPQETQYF,TRBV2,.,.,TRBJ2-5
TGTGCCAGCAGCTCGGGGAGGGGACATCGCTATGGCTACACCTTC,CASSSGRGHRYGYTF,TRBV5-4,.,.,TRBJ1-2
TGTGCCAGCAGTTACGTTCGGACAGGGGGTAATGAGCAGTACTTC,CASSYVRTGGNEQYF,TRBV6-5,.,TRBD1,TRBJ2-7
TGTGCCAGCAGTGCAGGGGCAGCCCCTATAAGTGGCTACACCTTC,CASSAGAAPISGYTF,TRBV2,.,.,TRBJ1-2
TGTGCCTGGAAGAGGGACTACTACGAGCAGTACTTC,CAWKRDYYEQYF,TRBV30,.,TRBD2,TRBJ2-7
TGTGCCAGCAGCTTAGAGAGACAGGCGAGCTACACCTTC,CASSLERQASYTF,TRBV11-2,.,.,TRBJ1-2
TGTGCCAGCAGTTTAAGCGGCGGGCCCCACTACGAGCAGTACTTC,CASSLSGGPHYEQYF,TRBV27,few,.,TRBJ2-7
TGTGCCAGCAGCTCCAGTGGGGAGCTGTTTTTT,CASSSSGELFF,TRBV11-3,.,.,TRBJ2-2
TGTGCCTGGAGTAAGGCGGCCGGCGACAATGAGCAGTTCTTC,CAWSKAAGDNEQFF,TRBV30,.,.,TRBJ2-1
TGCGCCAGCAGCCCACAGGGGGCTACTGGAAACACCATATATTTT,CASSPQGATGNTIYF,TRBV4-1,.,TRBD1,TRBJ1-3
TGTGCCAGCAGCGTCTCTGAGCAGCCCCAGCATTTT,CASSVSEQPQHF,TRBV7-9,few,.,TRBJ1-5
TGTGCCAGCAGTGACAAAACCTACAATGAGCAGTTCTTC,CASSDKTYNEQFF,TRBV6-5,.,.,TRBJ2-1
TGTGCCAGCAGTTCGACTAGCGGGGATCCTAACGAGCAGTACTTC,CASSSTSGDPNEQYF,TRBV6-1,few,TRBD2,TRBJ2-7
TGCGCCAGCAGCCTCAACAGGGCCAGCTCTGGAAACACCATATATTTT,CASSLNRASSGNTIYF,TRBV5-1,.,.,TRBJ1-3
TGTGCCAGCAGCTTCCGGGACAGCGCCTACGAGCAGTACTTC,CASSFRDSAYEQYF,TRBV7-8,few,TRBD1,TRBJ2-7
TGCAGCGTTGTCACGGGGATTGGTGAAAAACTGTTTTTT,CSVVTGIGEKLFF,TRBV29-1,.,.,TRBJ1-4
TGTGCCAGCAGCTTTAAAACCAGTAGGGACAGGGGAGGCGCTGAAGCTTTCTTT,CASSFKTSRDRGGAEAFF,TRBV7-9,.,TRBD1,TRBJ1-1
TGTGCCAGCAGTTACCGACAGGGGAATTCACCCCTCCACTTT,CASSYRQGNSPLHF,TRBV6-5,.,TRBD1,TRBJ1-6
TGCGCCAGCAGCTTGGGGCCGGGGACAGATACGCAGTATTTT,CASSLGPGTDTQYF,TRBV5-1,.,.,TRBJ2-3
TGCGCCAGCAGCCAAGGTCCCTTATGGGGGGGAATGGGCACAGATACGCAGTATTTT,CASSQGPLWGGMGTDTQYF,TRBV4-1,once,TRBD2,TRBJ2-3
TGTGCCAGCAGTTCTTTCAGGGGGTCCAATTCACCCCTCCACTTT,CASSSFRGSNSPLHF,TRBV19,.,TRBD1,TRBJ1-6
TGTGCCAGCAGCCGAGCGGGTGAAGCCTACAATGAGCAGTTCTTC,CASSRAGEAYNEQFF,TRBV13,.,.,TRBJ2-1
TGCAGCACACGGGGGCAGGGGGACACTGAAGCTTTCTTT,CSTRGQGDTEAFF,TRBV29-1,.,TRBD1,TRBJ1-1
TGTGCCAGCAGTTTACAGACAATGAACACTGAAGCTTTCTTT,CASSLQTMNTEAFF,TRBV11-2,.,.,TRBJ1-1
TGCGCCAGCAGTGACCCCGGGACAGCTAACACCGGGGAGCTGTTTTTT,CASSDPGTANTGELFF,TRBV10-2,few,TRBD1,TRBJ2-2